One and the same sample provided the 21 T cell receptor beta chains below, sequenced in a study of neurological immune-mediated disorders. Indicated time point: technical triplicate 2. TCRdb ran MiXCR on the 5' RACE reads and lists one entry per CDR3 protein. There are about 59,000 distinct CDR3 sequences in the sample; about 25% occur only once, and about 4.6% lies in the top ten. The sequencing input was PBMCs. The receptors derive from a man between 60 and 75 years old with HTLV-1-associated myelopathy (HAM/TSP).

This clonotype was seen at least ten times. The chain employs TRBV29-1 and TRBJ1-1; perhaps TRBD1 as D (5 bases). Trimming shortened V by 6 bases and J by 4 bases, and 12 bases separated the two germline ends. Looked up from germline, CDR1 is SQVTM and CDR2 is ANQGSEA. CDR3 length equals 12 residues. The CDR3 coding sequence is TGCAGCGTGGGGACCCCGGGCACTGAAGCTTTCTTT. Encoded protein: CSVGTPGTEAFF. Full variable domain (missing parts from reference TRBV29-1 and TRBJ1-1): SAVISQKPSRDICQRGTSLTIQCQVDSQVTMMFWYRQQPGQSLTLIATANQGSEATYESGFVIDKFPISRPNLTFSTLTVSNMSPEDSSIYLCSVGTPGTEAFFGQGTRLTVV.

The chain employs TRBV5-4 and TRBJ1-1, with D possibly TRBD1 on 5 matching bases. The V and J ends lost 4 bases and 1 base respectively, with 14 bases between them. CDR3 length: 15 residues. Per the germline V gene, CDR1 is SGHNT and CDR2 is YYREEE (reference sequence). In nucleotides, the CDR3 is TGTGCCAGCAGCCGGGGGGGAGGGGCGAACACTGAAGCTTTCTTT. Protein: CASSRGGGANTEAFF.

This chain connects TRBV5-4 to TRBJ1-2, with TRBD1 matching over 7 bases. The length of the CDR3 is 16 residues. J was trimmed by 5 bases and V by 0 bases; bases with no gene match: 10. Germline loops: CDR1 SGHNT, CDR2 YYREEE (reference sequence). The CDR3 spells CASSLAGQGEVYGYTF. Here the CDR3 DNA reads TGTGCCAGCAGCTTGGCCGGGCAGGGGGAGGTTTATGGCTACACCTTC.

This clonotype has a handful of counts. V is TRBV20-1 and J is TRBJ2-5; the D gene is possibly TRBD1 (6 bases). The CDR3 has 13 residues. Trimming removed 4 bases from V and 5 bases from J, with 14 bases in between. Germline V CDR1 and CDR2: DFQATT, SNEGSKA (reference sequence). CDR3 nucleotide sequence: TGCAGTGCTATTACAGGGATAGCGGAGACCCAGTACTTC. Its translation is CSAITGIAETQYF.

This clonotype was seen ten or more times. V usage is TRBV5-1 and J usage is TRBJ2-6, with 8 bases identical to TRBD1. V lost 3 bases, J lost 1 base, and 12 bases stayed unmatched. CDR3 length: 19 amino acids. Germline assignment: CDR1 SGHRS and CDR2 YFSETQ. CDR3 loop: CASSWETGDLKSGANVLTF. DNA of the CDR3: TGCGCCAGCAGCTGGGAGACAGGGGACCTGAAATCTGGGGCCAACGTCCTGACTTTC.

In this sample, this clonotype turned up many times. V is TRBV12-3 or TRBV12-4 and J is TRBJ2-7; D gene ambiguous. The V and J ends lost 3 bases and 6 bases respectively, with 6 bases between them. The CDR3 loop spans 11 amino acids. The CDR3 DNA follows: TGTGCCAGCAGTTTTACCCCCGAGCAGTACTTC. Translated, it gives CASSFTPEQYF.

This clonotype was observed at least ten times. V usage is TRBV13 and J usage is TRBJ2-7; TRBD2 matches at 13 bases. From germline, CDR1 is PRHDT and CDR2 FYEKMQ (reference sequence). This CDR3 is 14 amino acids long. Unmatched junction bases numbered 5, after V lost 5 bases and J lost 7 bases. CDR3 loop: CASSLGLAGAEQYF. As DNA, the CDR3 is TGTGCCAGCAGCCTTGGACTAGCGGGGGCTGAGCAGTACTTC.

This clonotype was seen repeatedly, ten times or more. The chain has TRBV20-1 and TRBJ1-2; D not resolved. Germline V gene sequence: CDR1 DFQATT, CDR2 SNEGSKA (reference sequence). There are 12 residues in the CDR3. The V end was cut by 0 bases, the J end by 4 bases, with 6 bases between. CDR3 nucleotides: TGCAGTGCTAGAGATGGGAGCTATGGCTACACCTTC. Protein product: CSARDGSYGYTF.

This clonotype was seen only once. The rearrangement uses TRBV6-2 or TRBV6-3 and TRBJ1-5, with TRBD1 matching 9 bases. Germline assignment: CDR1 MNHEY and CDR2 SVGEGT. The trim removed 4 bases at V and 6 bases at J, leaving 10 bases unmatched. The CDR3 sequence is 16 residues long. CDR3 protein: CASSLQQGADGQPQHF. In DNA, the CDR3 is TGTGCCAGCAGTTTACAACAGGGGGCGGACGGTCAGCCCCAGCATTTT.

The sample holds many counts of this clonotype. The rearrangement joins TRBV5-1 to TRBJ2-2, with 7 nucleotides matching TRBD1. After removal of 2 bases from V and 4 bases from J, the junction contained 5 bases not matched to a gene. Per germline, CDR1 SGHRS and CDR2 YFSETQ. The CDR3 has 15 residues. The CDR3 DNA sequence: TGCGCCAGCAGCTTAGACCGACAGGGCACCGGGGAGCTGTTTTTT. Amino acid sequence: CASSLDRQGTGELFF.

The chain links TRBV5-1 to TRBJ2-1; 11 bases line up with TRBD2. The trim removed 4 bases at V and 4 bases at J, leaving 4 bases unmatched. This CDR3 contains 15 residues. The germline V gene encodes CDR1 SGHRS and CDR2 YFSETQ. CDR3 sequence: CASSLRLAGYNEQFF. DNA for the CDR3: TGCGCCAGCAGCCTGCGACTAGCGGGGTACAATGAGCAGTTCTTC.

The V call is TRBV29-1, the J call TRBJ2-1, with D tentatively TRBD1 (5 bases). The CDR3 is made up of 13 amino acids. Trimming removed 7 bases from V and 2 bases from J, with 12 bases in between. In germline, CDR1 is SQVTM, CDR2 ANQGSEA. The CDR3 DNA follows: TGCAGCGGTGGAGTGGGGCCCTACAATGAGCAGTTCTTC. Its translation: CSGGVGPYNEQFF.

There are many counts of this clonotype. The V call is TRBV5-1, the J call TRBJ2-7; D perhaps matches TRBD1 (6 bases). V lost 0 bases and J lost 3, with 13 bases in between. CDR1 is SGHRS and CDR2 is YFSETQ in the germline V gene. This CDR3 has 15 residues. The CDR3 region is CASSLETGRFYEQYF. The CDR3 DNA is TGCGCCAGCAGCTTGGAAACAGGGCGGTTCTACGAGCAGTACTTC.

CDR3 sequence reads: CAGTWGPDQPQHF. DNA of the CDR3: TGTGCCGGAACTTGGGGGCCGGACCAGCCCCAGCATTTT. The rearrangement uses TRBV6-6 and TRBJ1-5; tentatively, D is TRBD1 (6 bases). Germline-derived CDR1 and CDR2 are MNHNY and SVGAGI (reference sequence). This CDR3 contains 13 residues. Trimming removed 11 bases at V and 7 bases at J, with 18 bases between.

This clonotype has ten or more counts. The rearrangement joins TRBV5-1 to TRBJ2-1; no definite D call. The V gene lost 4 bases and the J gene lost 0 bases, with 14 bases spanning the gap. Germline CDR1 and CDR2: SGHRS and YFSETQ. This CDR3 contains 16 residues. CDR3 in DNA: TGCGCCAGCAGCCGGCCCCCCACAAGCTCCTACAATGAGCAGTTCTTC. Its protein is CASSRPPTSSYNEQFF.

This clonotype was seen many times. The CDR3 sequence is CASSLARSTGETQYF. The DNA of the CDR3 is TGTGCCAGCAGTTTAGCCAGGTCGACAGGAGAGACCCAGTACTTC. V gene TRBV28 combines with J gene TRBJ2-5; D possibly corresponds to TRBD1 (6 bases). This CDR3 spans 15 amino acids. The germline gives CDR1 MDHEN, CDR2 SYDVKM. V was shortened by 2 bases and J by 4 bases, with 14 bases between the two germline ends.

The sample holds many counts of this clonotype. The rearrangement uses TRBV9 and TRBJ1-1; D remains unclear. CDR3 length equals 18 residues. CDR1 SGDLS and CDR2 YYNGEE come from the germline V gene. Trimming left V 2 bases short and J 4 bases short, with 24 bases between. The CDR3 spells CASSVNSKGPAEGTEAFF. In nucleotides, the CDR3 is TGTGCCAGCAGCGTTAATAGTAAGGGCCCCGCTGAGGGCACTGAAGCTTTCTTT. The entire variable domain, with the rest obtained from reference TRBV9 and TRBJ1-1, is as follows: DSGVTQTPKHLITATGQRVTLRCSPRSGDLSVYWYQQSLDQGLQFLIQYYNGEERAKGNILERFSAQQFPDLHSELNLSSLELGDSALYFCASSVNSKGPAEGTEAFFGQGTRLTVV.

This clonotype was seen at least ten times. This sequence joins TRBV4-1 and TRBJ2-5, with D possibly TRBD1 on 5 matching bases. The CDR3 has 17 residues. Per germline, CDR1 MGHRA and CDR2 YSYEKL. V was shortened by 4 bases and J by 2 bases, with 20 bases between the two germline ends. DNA for the CDR3: TGCGCCAGCAGCCGCTCTGGCCAGGGTGGGGTTCAAGAGACCCAGTACTTC. It specifies CASSRSGQGGVQETQYF.

There are many counts of this clonotype. V usage is TRBV7-2 and J usage is TRBJ2-1; no clear D gene. This CDR3 comprises 16 residues. The V end was cut by 4 bases, the J end by 0 bases, with 13 bases between. The germline V gene has CDR1 SGHTA and CDR2 FQGNSA. The CDR3 bases are TGTGCCAGCAGCTCCAGCCCACAGAGCTCCTACAATGAGCAGTTCTTC. It translates to CASSSSPQSSYNEQFF.

This clonotype was detected many times. The rearrangement joins TRBV20-1 to TRBJ2-3; D call uncertain. V lost 4 bases and J lost 0, with 17 bases in between. The CDR3 contains 16 residues. Germline V CDR1 and CDR2: DFQATT, SNEGSKA (reference sequence). The CDR3 nucleotides read TGCAGTGCTACCCGTGTGGGGATTGGAAGCACAGATACGCAGTATTTT. It encodes CSATRVGIGSTDTQYF.

The chain employs TRBV27 and TRBJ1-4; D may be TRBD1 (6 bases). CDR3 length equals 14 residues. V lost 0 bases, J lost 8 bases, and 10 bases lay in between. The germline V gene encodes CDR1 MNHEY and CDR2 SMNVEV (reference sequence). CDR3 sequence: CASSLSGGWEKLFF. For the CDR3, the DNA is TGTGCCAGCAGTTTATCGGGGGGCTGGGAAAAACTGTTTTTT. The whole variable domain, filled in from reference TRBV27 and TRBJ1-4, reads EAQVTQNPRYLITVTGKKLTVTCSQNMNHEYMSWYRQDPGLGLRQIYYSMNVEVTDKGDVPEGYKVSRKEKRNFPLILESPSPNQTSLYFCASSLSGGWEKLFFGSGTQLSVL.